This TCR beta chain was recovered during a study of radiation and T cells in renal cell carcinoma. General study findings and limits: In blood, top tumor clones expanded by 2 weeks, shrinking by 4.

The data were produced by immunoSEQ multiplex PCR, yet TCRdb's version contains in-frame clones alone and is incomplete. Seen here are 70,000 to 100,000 clones, 86% observed once, and the top ten hold 22%. Details on this clone: Its antigen is undetermined.

Time point described: blood 2 weeks post-SBRT. Specified treatment: 15 Gy SBRT to primary tumor, nephrectomy 4 weeks later. After SBRT, blood was collected at 2 and 4 weeks, plus baseline. This renal cell carcinoma was of the clear cell type. Trimming removed 5 bases from V and 4 bases from J; junction bases left unmatched: 8. In germline, CDR1 is SGHVS, CDR2 FQNEAQ. CDR3 length: 15 residues. The source of this sequence is a woman in her forties or fifties with renal cell carcinoma. The chain links TRBV7-8 to TRBJ1-3, with 7 bases fitting TRBD1. The specimen comprised blood, sampled from a patient whose treatment included radiotherapy and nephrectomy. The CDR3 protein is CASSPSWDSGNTIYF. The CDR3 DNA reads as TGTGCCAGCAGCCCATCGTGGGACAGCGGAAACACCATATATTTT.